A selection of T cell receptor beta chains follows, all from one sample in a study of cytomegalovirus exposure and HLA in healthy donors. The protocol was immunoSEQ multiplex PCR, while the TCRdb copy is restricted to in-frame clones and leaves out a portion. This sample carries roughly 140,000 clones, 70% to 80% of them seen once, and the ten largest clones take around 2.4%. Source material: PBMCs. The receptor source for this set is a woman younger than 30 in good health and CMV-seropositive. CDR3s include the opening cysteine and the closing phenylalanine or tryptophan. D genes are given only for firm matches. Size is omitted from some rows. Given values are once, few, many or a class for expanded clones.

D gene	clone size	V gene	CDR3 length	J gene	CDR3 protein	CDR3 DNA
NA	once	TRBV6-5	11	TRBJ1-1	CASSYSGEAFF	TGTGCCAGCAGTTACTCCGGGGAAGCTTTCTTT
TRBD1	NA	TRBV5-4	13	TRBJ2-5	CASNRGPGETQYF	TGTGCCAGCAATAGGGGGCCGGGGGAGACCCAGTACTTC
TRBD2	NA	TRBV7-2	18	TRBJ2-1	CASRTLPGLAGGEDEQFF	TGTGCCAGCAGAACCTTACCGGGACTAGCGGGGGGAGAGGATGAGCAGTTCTTC
NA	NA	TRBV19	14	TRBJ1-5	CATTRFASNQPQHF	TGTGCCACCACCCGGTTCGCTAGCAATCAGCCCCAGCATTTT
NA	few	TRBV6-6	15	TRBJ2-2	CASSYGRVDTGELFF	TGTGCCAGCAGTTACGGCAGGGTGGACACCGGGGAGCTGTTTTTT
TRBD1	NA	TRBV18	16	TRBJ1-6	CASATTGQGGSSPLHF	TGTGCCAGCGCTACTACTGGACAGGGCGGTAGTTCACCCCTCCACTTT
NA	NA	TRBV19	15	TRBJ2-3	CASTLFGTAGDTQYF	TGTGCCAGTACCCTGTTCGGGACAGCGGGAGATACGCAGTATTTT
TRBD1	NA	TRBV7-9	14	TRBJ1-1	CASSLTGVGTEAFF	TGTGCCAGCAGCTTAACAGGGGTGGGGACTGAAGCTTTCTTT
TRBD1	NA	TRBV7-6	12	TRBJ1-4	CATQGLNEKLFF	TGTGCCACACAGGGGCTCAATGAAAAACTGTTTTTT
NA	once	TRBV20-1	10	TRBJ2-5	CSANLETQYF	TGCAGTGCTAATCTGGAGACCCAGTACTTC
NA	NA	TRBV5-5	18	TRBJ1-3	CASSFGKGGVLTGNTIYF	TGTGCCAGCAGCTTCGGTAAGGGGGGGGTTCTCACTGGAAACACCATATATTTT
NA	NA	TRBV6-1	15	TRBJ1-2	CASSAQSAGLYGYTF	TGTGCCAGCAGTGCCCAATCAGCAGGGCTCTATGGCTACACCTTC
NA	once	TRBV6-1	17	TRBJ1-3	CASSETTVLSSGNTIYF	TGTGCCAGCAGTGAAACGACAGTACTCAGCTCTGGAAACACCATATATTTT
NA	NA	TRBV4-3	15	TRBJ1-2	CASSQETRSNYGYTF	TGCGCCAGCAGCCAAGAGACCCGGAGTAACTATGGCTACACCTTC
TRBD1	NA	TRBV2	14	TRBJ1-2	CASLVQRTGDGYTF	TGTGCCAGCTTAGTTCAAAGGACAGGGGATGGCTACACCTTC
NA	NA	TRBV5-5	11	TRBJ1-6	CASSYDSPLHF	TGTGCCAGCAGTTATGATTCACCCCTCCACTTT
TRBD2	NA	TRBV5-1	16	TRBJ2-3	CASSWVVSGGADTQYF	TGCGCCAGCAGCTGGGTGGTTAGCGGGGGGGCAGATACGCAGTATTTT
TRBD1	NA	TRBV19	15	TRBJ1-2	CASSTRQGANYGYTF	TGTGCCAGTAGTACCCGACAGGGCGCTAACTATGGCTACACCTTC
NA	NA	TRBV19	18	TRBJ2-3	CASSIGGTAPLSTDTQYF	TGTGCCAGTAGTATAGGCGGGACGGCCCCACTTAGCACAGATACGCAGTATTTT
TRBD1	NA	TRBV10-2	15	TRBJ1-3	CASSLSGGSGNTIYF	TGCGCCAGCAGCCTCTCAGGGGGGTCTGGAAACACCATATATTTT
NA	few	TRBV4-1	16	TRBJ2-6	CASSQEQGTGANVLTF	TGCGCCAGCAGCCAAGAACAGGGCACCGGGGCCAACGTCCTGACTTTC
TRBD1	few	TRBV6-1	15	TRBJ2-2	CASSEGTGGTGELFF	TGTGCCAGCAGTGAAGGGACAGGGGGGACCGGGGAGCTGTTTTTT
TRBD1	NA	TRBV30	17	TRBJ1-4	CAWSVDRAWSSNEKLFF	TGTGCCTGGAGTGTGGACAGGGCATGGAGCTCTAATGAAAAACTGTTTTTT
NA	NA	TRBV5-1	14	TRBJ2-5	CASSLGLSQETQYF	TGCGCCAGCAGCTTGGGACTAAGCCAAGAGACCCAGTACTTC
NA	NA	TRBV7-2	12	TRBJ2-3	CASSGPGATQYF	TGTGCCAGCAGTGGGCCCGGTGCTACGCAGTATTTT
TRBD2	NA	TRBV7-2	15	TRBJ2-3	CASSPPGGGTDTQYF	TGTGCCAGCAGCCCCCCCGGCGGGGGGACAGATACGCAGTATTTT
NA	NA	TRBV15	14	TRBJ1-3	CATSRDTSGNTIYF	TGTGCCACCAGCAGAGACACTTCTGGAAACACCATATATTTT
NA	once	TRBV6-4	13	TRBJ1-2	CASSDSEEDGYTF	TGTGCCAGCAGTGACTCGGAGGAAGATGGCTACACCTTC
TRBD1	NA	TRBV5-8	15	TRBJ1-1	CASSHPTGGNTEAFF	TGTGCCAGCAGCCACCCGACAGGGGGGAACACTGAAGCTTTCTTT
NA	NA	TRBV19	16	TRBJ1-5	CASSIGRARADQPQHF	TGTGCCAGTAGTATAGGGAGGGCGAGGGCAGATCAGCCCCAGCATTTT
NA	NA	TRBV7-2	17	TRBJ1-1	CASSYMVIRERDTEAFF	TGTGCCAGCAGCTACATGGTCATAAGAGAGCGCGACACTGAAGCTTTCTTT